A single sample gave rise to the 15 T cell receptor beta chains below, sequenced in a study of cytomegalovirus exposure and HLA in healthy donors (dated by TCRdb to 2017 to 2019). Library generation was performed with the immunoSEQ multiplex PCR assay. For the multiplex PCR, a mixture combining 60 forward primers for TCR Vbeta segments and 13 reverse primers for TCR Jbeta segments was used. This immuneACCESS table, as held by TCRdb, lists in-frame sequences with V and J called but not all clones. Of the missing ones, under half trace to an unresolved V gene in checked studies; the others have no known cause. The sample records fewer than 250,000 clones, 82% of which are singletons. 6% of the sample is in the top ten clones. Material for sequencing was PBMCs. The receptors shown here come from a middle-aged man in good health and CMV-seropositive.

The chain couples TRBV30 to TRBJ2-1, with a tentative D call TRBD1 (5 bases). The CDR3 totals 14 residues. With 3 bases removed from V and 6 bases from J, the gap between germline ends came to 15 bases. CDR1 and CDR2 (germline): GTSNPN, SVGIG (reference sequence). In DNA form, the CDR3 reads TGTGCCTGGAGCTTTAAGACAGAACTCAATGAGCAGTTCTTC. Its translation: CAWSFKTELNEQFF.

The genes are TRBV7-9 and TRBJ2-5; 7 nucleotides line up with TRBD2. Germline CDR1 reads SEHNR; CDR2 reads FQNEAQ (reference sequence). The CDR3 consists of 15 residues. The ends lost 2 bases at V and 4 bases at J; junction bases unmatched: 7. The CDR3 protein is CASSLWGGPGETQYF. CDR3 nucleotide sequence: TGTGCCAGCAGCTTATGGGGAGGGCCGGGAGAGACCCAGTACTTC.

The chain carries TRBV6-1 and TRBJ2-7; possible D gene TRBD2, 5 bases. Per germline, CDR1 MNHNS and CDR2 SASEGT. Trimming left V 3 bases short and J 7 bases short, with 10 bases between. The CDR3 is 12 amino acids. This CDR3 is CASSDLWREQYV. DNA of the CDR3: TGTGCCAGCAGTGACCTCTGGAGGGAGCAGTACGTC.

The chain uses TRBV2 and TRBJ2-1, with 11 bases fitting TRBD2. The CDR3 is 15 amino acids. The germline gives CDR1 SNHLY, CDR2 FYNNEI. J was trimmed by 2 bases and V by 5 bases; bases with no gene match: 2. CDR3 nucleotide sequence: TGTGCCAGCAGTTTACTAGCGGGAGCCTACAATGAGCAGTTCTTC. The encoded protein is CASSLLAGAYNEQFF.

V usage is TRBV19 and J usage is TRBJ2-7, with TRBD1 matching over 9 bases. CDR1 LNHDA and CDR2 SQIVND come from the germline V gene (reference sequence). The ends lost 9 bases at V and 7 bases at J; junction bases unmatched: 13. CDR3 length equals 14 residues. The DNA of the CDR3 is TGTGCCAGCAGACCCTGGACAGGGGCGGATGAGCAGTACGTC. Translated: CASRPWTGADEQYV.

The chain uses TRBV6-6 and TRBJ1-1; D uncertain. Germline V CDR1 and CDR2: MNHNY, SVGAGI (reference sequence). This CDR3 region has 15 residues. V was cut by 2 bases and J by 0 bases, with 10 bases left in between. This CDR3 is CASSYNRGLNTEAFF. The CDR3 DNA is TGTGCCAGCAGTTACAACAGAGGGCTGAACACTGAAGCTTTCTTT.

The rearrangement joins TRBV5-4 to TRBJ2-1; TRBD2 aligns across 13 bases. The V and J ends lost 3 bases and 0 bases, in that order; junction bases with no gene match: 12. The CDR3 extends over 20 amino acids. Looked up from germline, CDR1 is SGHNT and CDR2 is YYREEE (reference sequence). In nucleotides, the CDR3 is TGTGCCAGCAGCTCGCCCGGGACTAGCGGGACCCCGAGCTCCTACAATGAGCAGTTCTTC. Its protein is CASSSPGTSGTPSSYNEQFF.

This clone was seen only once. The chain has TRBV18 and TRBJ2-7; a possible D gene is TRBD2 (6 bases). Germline loops: CDR1 KGHSH, CDR2 LQKENI. The V end lost 6 bases, the J end lost 2 bases, and 8 bases lay between the germline ends. The CDR3 contains 12 residues. DNA for the CDR3: TGTGCCAGCTCTCCTAGCGCCTACGAGCAGTACTTC. Protein: CASSPSAYEQYF.

This clone was detected only a few times. The chain is built from TRBV7-3 and TRBJ2-2; 9 positions agree with TRBD2. The CDR3 sequence is 16 residues long. V was clipped by 3 bases and J by 5 bases; unmatched bases: 7. From germline, CDR1 is SGHTA and CDR2 FQGTGA. The CDR3 DNA reads as TGTGCCAGCAGCTTTTTAGCGGGAGTCGAAACCGGGGAGCTGTTTTTT. Its translation is CASSFLAGVETGELFF.

This rearrangement joins TRBV5-6 to TRBJ1-1; possibly TRBD1 for D (5 bases). Trimming took 0 bases from V and 4 from J, leaving 10 bases between them. The CDR3 totals 14 residues. Germline V gene sequence: CDR1 SGHDT, CDR2 YYEEEE. The CDR3 region has the DNA TGTGCCAGCAGCTTGGGGGCGGGGGGCACTGAAGCTTTCTTT. It encodes CASSLGAGGTEAFF.

V usage is TRBV7-6 and J usage is TRBJ1-3; 10 nucleotides match TRBD1. The CDR3 covers 19 residues. J was trimmed by 0 bases and V by 5 bases; bases with no gene match: 13. The V gene's germline CDR1 is SGHVS and CDR2 FNYEAQ. The CDR3 sequence is CASSPFGTGDPFSGNTIYF. In nucleotides, the CDR3 is TGTGCCAGCAGCCCATTCGGGACAGGGGACCCTTTCTCTGGAAACACCATATATTTT. Together with reference TRBV7-6 and TRBJ1-3, the CDR3 gives the full variable domain: GAGVSQSPRYKVTKRGQDVALRCDPISGHVSLYWYRQALGQGPEFLTYFNYEAQQDKSGLPNDRFSAERPEGSISTLTIQRTEQRDSAMYRCASSPFGTGDPFSGNTIYFGEGSWLTVV.

The chain carries TRBV21-1 and TRBJ2-1; the D call of TRBD1 is as the table states it, not checked on the DNA. TRBV21-1 is deemed a pseudogene. The CDR3 contains 17 residues. In nucleotides, the CDR3 is TGTGCCAGCAGTGAATCCCTTGGGACAGAAAGCTACAATGAGCAGTTCTTC. It encodes CASSESLGTESYNEQFF.

This CDR3 is CASSRQVASTDTQYF. In DNA, the CDR3 is TGTGCCAGCAGTCGACAGGTAGCTAGCACAGATACGCAGTATTTT. The chain joins TRBV6-1 to TRBJ2-3; TRBD1 is a possible D gene (6 bases). CDR3 length: 15 amino acids. Germline assignment: CDR1 MNHNS and CDR2 SASEGT. V lost 5 bases and J lost 0, with 12 bases in between.

This clone came up a few times. The genes are TRBV6-1 and TRBJ1-5; 9 nucleotides align to TRBD1. Germline values: CDR1 MNHNS, CDR2 SASEGT. V dropped 0 bases and J dropped 2; count of bases not matched to a gene: 5. The CDR3 spans 17 residues. As DNA, the CDR3 is TGTGCCAGCAGTGAAGCGCTGACAGGGGGGGGCAATCAGCCCCAGCATTTT. It yields the protein CASSEALTGGGNQPQHF.

This clone occurred once. This chain joins TRBV5-1 and TRBJ1-1, with D maybe TRBD1 (5 bases). Germline V CDR1 and CDR2: SGHRS, YFSETQ. The CDR3 covers 13 residues. V was clipped by 2 bases and J by 5 bases, with 10 bases between them. The CDR3, as DNA: TGCGCCAGCAGCTTCTCTCCAGGGACTGAAGCTTTCTTT. Translating gives CASSFSPGTEAFF.